This T cell receptor (beta chain) derives from a study of CD8 T cells in ankylosing spondylitis (dated by TCRdb to about 2017). Context from the whole study: The study set out to find disease-linked TCR variants by profiling T cell receptor beta repertoires in ankylosing spondylitis patients and healthy donors. The whole study cohort included 90 to 120 healthy donors and under 30 ankylosing spondylitis patients. Peripheral blood samples were taken, and synovial fluid was additionally collected from ankylosing spondylitis patients.

Study-wide conclusions, independent of this receptor: Some motif variants were previously reported in synovial fluid and blood of reactive arthritis patients, suggesting common disease-initiation mechanisms. A TCR beta motif made up of under ten highly homologous amino acid variants appeared to be characteristic of blood from ankylosing spondylitis patients. In peripheral blood, the disease-linked clones were found at relatively low frequencies and had a CD8+ phenotype. The disease-linked clones were reported to be significantly enriched in matched synovial fluid samples from ankylosing spondylitis patients.

Relative to germline, V is missing 0 bases and J is missing 8 bases, with 11 bases of the junction outside any gene match. Measured from the cysteine to the phenylalanine, the CDR3 is 16 residues long. Only CDR3 DNA remains: 48 bases, in frame from the first base. The germline V gene yields SGDLS for CDR1 and YYNGEE for CDR2. The instrument given in TCRdb is Illumina HiSeq 2500. Quantitative 5'-RACE with molecular barcodes was the method used to prepare the TCR beta libraries. Regarding the original processing steps: A new computational method, built on a probabilistic model of VDJ rearrangement, was used to identify disease-linked TCR variants. TCRdb cleaned the public reads at Q25 with fastp, built clones with MiXCR and kept in-frame beta chains. Every entry covers one CDR3 protein and lists the most common genes and DNA from its rows. TCRdb, not the original authors, processed these V and J calls. The sample table shows some 130,000 distinct CDR3 sequences, and approximately 14% are seen once. The top ten clones comprise roughly 3% of the sample.

Note on this clonotype: Its antigen is unknown. Base qualities are missing; no much larger clone stands one base away.

Specimen: blood, either unsorted or a sorted T cell fraction (not recorded which). The clonotype was recovered from a female donor with ankylosing spondylitis or in good health (not recorded which). This receptor chain uses TRBV9 and TRBJ2-4, with 7 bases matching TRBD1. The nucleotide sequence is given as TGTGCCAGCAGCGTAGCTGAGAACAGGGGTCAAGACATTCAGTACTTC. Translated, it reads CASSVAENRGQDIQYF.